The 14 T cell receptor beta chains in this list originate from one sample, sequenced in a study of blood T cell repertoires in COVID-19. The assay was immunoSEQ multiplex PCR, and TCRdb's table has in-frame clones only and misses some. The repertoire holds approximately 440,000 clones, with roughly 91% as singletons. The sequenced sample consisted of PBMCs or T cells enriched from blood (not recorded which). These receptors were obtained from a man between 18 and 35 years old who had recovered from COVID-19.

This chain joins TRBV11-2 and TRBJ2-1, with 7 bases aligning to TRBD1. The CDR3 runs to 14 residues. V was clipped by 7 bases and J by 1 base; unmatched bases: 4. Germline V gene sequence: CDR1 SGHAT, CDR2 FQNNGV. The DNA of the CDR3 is TGTGCCAGCAAACAGGGGTTGTCCTACAATGAGCAGTTCTTC. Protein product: CASKQGLSYNEQFF.

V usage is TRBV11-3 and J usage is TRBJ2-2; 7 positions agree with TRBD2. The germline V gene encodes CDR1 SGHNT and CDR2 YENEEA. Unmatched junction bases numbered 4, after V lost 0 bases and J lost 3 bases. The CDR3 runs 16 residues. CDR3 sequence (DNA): TGTGCCAGCAGCTTAGACAGCCGGGGGGACACCGGGGAGCTGTTTTTT. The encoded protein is CASSLDSRGDTGELFF. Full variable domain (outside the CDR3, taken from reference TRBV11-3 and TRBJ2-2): EAGVVQSPRYKIIEKKQPVAFWCNPISGHNTLYWYLQNLGQGPELLIRYENEEAVDDSQLPKDRFSAERLKGVDSTLKIQPAELGDSAVYLCASSLDSRGDTGELFFGEGSRLTVL.

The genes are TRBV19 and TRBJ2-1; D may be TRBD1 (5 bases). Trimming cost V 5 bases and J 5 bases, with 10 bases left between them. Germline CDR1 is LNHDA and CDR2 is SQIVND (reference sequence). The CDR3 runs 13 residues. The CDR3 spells CASSPTENNEQFF. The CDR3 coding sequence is TGTGCCAGTAGTCCGACAGAGAACAATGAGCAGTTCTTC.

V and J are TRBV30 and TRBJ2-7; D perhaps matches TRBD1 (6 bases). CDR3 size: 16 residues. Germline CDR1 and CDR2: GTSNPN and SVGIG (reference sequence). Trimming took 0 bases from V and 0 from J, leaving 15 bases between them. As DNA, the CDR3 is TGTGCCTGGAGTGTGGGTTTAGGACAGCTCTCCTACGAGCAGTACTTC. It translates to CAWSVGLGQLSYEQYF.

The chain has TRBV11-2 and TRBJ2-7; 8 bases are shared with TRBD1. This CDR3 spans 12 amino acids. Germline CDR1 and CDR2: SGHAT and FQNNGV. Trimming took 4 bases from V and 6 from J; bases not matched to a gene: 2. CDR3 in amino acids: CASSYDRGEQYF. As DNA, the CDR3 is TGTGCCAGCAGCTACGACAGGGGCGAGCAGTACTTC.

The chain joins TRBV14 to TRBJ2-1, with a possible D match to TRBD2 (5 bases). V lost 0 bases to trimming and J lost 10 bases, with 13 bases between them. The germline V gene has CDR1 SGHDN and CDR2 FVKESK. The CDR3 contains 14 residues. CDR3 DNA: TGTGCCAGCAGCCAAGATCTTCGAACGGGGGAGCAGTTCTTC. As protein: CASSQDLRTGEQFF.

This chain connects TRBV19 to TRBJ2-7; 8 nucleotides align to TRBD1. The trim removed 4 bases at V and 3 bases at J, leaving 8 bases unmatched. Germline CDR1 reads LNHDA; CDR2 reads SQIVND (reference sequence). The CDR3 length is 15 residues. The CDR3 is CASSTPGGNSYEQYF. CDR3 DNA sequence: TGTGCCAGTAGTACTCCAGGGGGCAATAGCTACGAGCAGTACTTC.

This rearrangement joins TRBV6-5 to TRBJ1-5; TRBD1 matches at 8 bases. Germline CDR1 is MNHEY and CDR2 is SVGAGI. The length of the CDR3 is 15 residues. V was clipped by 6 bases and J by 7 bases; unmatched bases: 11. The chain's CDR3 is CASRTAGGAYQPQHF. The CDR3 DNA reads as TGTGCCAGCAGGACAGCAGGGGGCGCGTACCAGCCCCAGCATTTT.

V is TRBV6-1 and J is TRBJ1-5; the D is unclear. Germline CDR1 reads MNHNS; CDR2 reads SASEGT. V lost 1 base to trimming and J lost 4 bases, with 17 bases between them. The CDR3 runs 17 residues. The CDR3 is CASSEGATMVRNQPQHF. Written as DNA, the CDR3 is TGTGCCAGCAGTGAAGGGGCCACAATGGTAAGGAATCAGCCCCAGCATTTT.

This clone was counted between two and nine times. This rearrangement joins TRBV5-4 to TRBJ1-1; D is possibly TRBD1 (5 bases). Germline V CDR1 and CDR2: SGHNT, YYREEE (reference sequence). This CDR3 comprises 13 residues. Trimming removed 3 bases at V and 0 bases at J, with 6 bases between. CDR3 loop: CASSSTVNTEAFF. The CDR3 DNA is TGTGCCAGCAGCTCGACAGTGAACACTGAAGCTTTCTTT. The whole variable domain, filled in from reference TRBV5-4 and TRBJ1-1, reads ETGVTQSPTHLIKTRGQQVTLRCSSQSGHNTVSWYQQALGQGPQFIFQYYREEENGRGNFPPRFSGLQFPNYSSELNVNALELDDSALYLCASSSTVNTEAFFGQGTRLTVV.

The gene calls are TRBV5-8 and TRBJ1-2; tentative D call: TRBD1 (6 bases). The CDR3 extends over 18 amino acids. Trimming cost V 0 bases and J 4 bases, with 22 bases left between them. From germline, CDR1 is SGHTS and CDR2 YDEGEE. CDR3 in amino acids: CASSLGGQVLSRSYGYTF. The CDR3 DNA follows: TGTGCCAGCAGCTTGGGGGGGCAGGTCCTAAGCCGGAGCTATGGCTACACCTTC.

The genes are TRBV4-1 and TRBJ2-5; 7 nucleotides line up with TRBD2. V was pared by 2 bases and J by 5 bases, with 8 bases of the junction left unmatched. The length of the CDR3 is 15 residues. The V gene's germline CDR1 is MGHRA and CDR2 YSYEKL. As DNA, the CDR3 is TGCGCCAGCAGCCAATTTAGACTAGCAAAGGAGACCCAGTACTTC. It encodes CASSQFRLAKETQYF.

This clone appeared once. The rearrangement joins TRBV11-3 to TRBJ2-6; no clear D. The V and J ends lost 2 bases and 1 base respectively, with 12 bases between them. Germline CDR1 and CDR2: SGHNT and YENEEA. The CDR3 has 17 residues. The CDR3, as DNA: TGTGCCAGCAGCTTATTCCAGGCTAAATCTGGGGCCAACGTCCTGACTTTC. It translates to CASSLFQAKSGANVLTF.

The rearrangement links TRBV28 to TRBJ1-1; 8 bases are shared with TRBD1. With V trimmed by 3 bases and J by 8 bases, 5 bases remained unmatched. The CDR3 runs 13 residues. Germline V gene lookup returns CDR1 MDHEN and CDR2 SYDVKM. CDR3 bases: TGTGCCAGCAGTTTGGGCCAGGGGGCGGAAGCTTTCTTT. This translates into CASSLGQGAEAFF. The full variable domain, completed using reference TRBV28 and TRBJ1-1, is DVKVTQSSRYLVKRTGEKVFLECVQDMDHENMFWYRQDPGLGLRLIYFSYDVKMKEKGDIPEGYSVSREKKERFSLILESASTNQTSMYLCASSLGQGAEAFFGQGTRLTVV.